This T cell receptor beta chain was observed in a study of blood T cell repertoires in COVID-19 (dated by TCRdb to the early 2020s). Looking at the study overall: Samples from collaborators originated in the United States, Italy and Spain and spanned both the acute and convalescent phases of COVID-19. The material from the prospective study consisted of cDNA or gDNA derived from T cells, B-cell-depleted T cells, or PBMCs. The dataset comprised deeply sampled blood TCRbeta repertoires from subjects exposed to, actively infected with, or recovered from COVID-19. The repertoires were released in a freely available public database meant as a resource for research on the immune response to SARS-CoV-2. Samples came from the ongoing ImmuneRACE study (first 160 participants) plus 1,254 subjects from 6 global collaborators. Nearly every sample came with metadata listing a de-identified subject ID, COVID-19 status, age in years and sex. Where available, HLA class I and class II types were taken from metadata supplied by the sample provider and were not determined by assay-based typing. Paper-wide results and their limitations: The quantity of clinical and demographic metadata differed by source and by participant and was supplied without curation.

A note on this clone: Its antigen is currently not known. Per-nucleotide qualities are absent, and no much larger clonotype sits a single base away.

The immunoSEQ Assay, a bias-controlled multiplex PCR, was used to amplify TCRbeta CDR3 regions from genomic DNA. In the paper's pipeline: Within the assay, amplification of reference gene primers was used to estimate how many nucleated cells each sample contained. To quantify the absolute abundance of each unique TCRbeta CDR3 rearrangement, sequence reads were collapsed and filtered. For each sample, productive Simpson clonality was calculated by taking the square root of Simpson's diversity index across productive rearrangements. The immuneACCESS repertoire file appears here via TCRdb, limited to in-frame rearrangements. These files lack a portion of the clones; in checked studies, under half of the deficit traces to unresolved V genes, and the cause of the others is not known. The V and J calls and clone size are taken from that table; D and trimming were inferred from the DNA. For this sample there are about 320,000 clones; around 90% appear just once. Clones ranked in the top ten supply about 2.4% of the sample.

Enrolling through a virtual design, the prospective study's participants ranged in age from roughly 18 to 95 years and lived across 24 United States geographic areas. In the prospective study, participants were assigned to cohorts based on the clinical history participants reported in a screening survey and a study questionnaire. For ImmuneRACE Cohort 3, a participant was defined as recovered based on two consecutive negative NP/OP PCR tests, clearance by a healthcare professional, or resolution of symptoms. Mobile phlebotomists in the prospective study collected whole blood, serum and a nasopharyngeal or oropharyngeal swab from every participant. Prospective study participants could optionally give additional blood draws and questionnaires over an approximately two-month period. Before DNA extraction, blood samples from the prospective study were shipped at room temperature or frozen. The CDR3 starts with the cysteine, ends with the phenylalanine, and has 15 residues. The DNA shown is the 45-base CDR3, in frame from base 1. According to the germline V gene, CDR1 reads SGHAT and CDR2 reads FQNNGV. After removal of 4 bases from V and 6 bases from J, the junction retains 9 bases not matched to a gene.

This TCR came from a man aged 55 to 70 who had recovered from COVID-19. The V and J segments used are TRBV11-2 and TRBJ1-1; 9 junctional bases match TRBD1. The specimen was PBMCs or T cells enriched from blood (not recorded which). This receptor has the CDR3 CASSSTGQGRAEAFF. Here is the DNA: TGTGCCAGCAGCTCGACGGGACAGGGTAGAGCTGAAGCTTTCTTT.